This TCR beta chain was recovered during a study of CD8 T cells in Susac syndrome. Turning to this clonotype: Its antigen is not identified.

V trimming: 5 bases; J trimming: 2 bases; junction bases outside the gene matches: 11. Germline lookup yields CDR1 MNHEY and CDR2 SMNVEV (reference sequence). CDR3 length equals 18 residues. Study-level points and caveats: The study acknowledged a relatively small number of individuals in its TCR sequencing and HLA analysis.

It was with random hexamers that about 0.45 to 1 ug RNA was reverse transcribed. immunoSEQ multiplex PCR amplified TCR beta CDR3 across 54 Vbeta, 13 Jbeta. A single record per CDR3 protein comes from TCRdb applying MiXCR to the immunoSEQ multiplex PCR reads. The sample has fewer than 70,000 distinct CDR3 sequences, 95% seen once; the top ten hold about 0.22%. The sequence derives from a human donor in good health. Sequenced input: CD8+ T cells from PBMCs. The chain carries TRBV27 and TRBJ2-3; 12 nucleotides align to TRBD2. The CDR3 coding sequence is TGTGCCAGCAGTCTTCTAGCGACTAGCGGGGGCCTCACAGATACGCAGTATTTT. It specifies CASSLLATSGGLTDTQYF.